This is a list of T cell receptor beta chains from one sample in a study of T cell responses to AZD1222 COVID-19 vaccine. TCRdb keeps only in-frame clones here, not all; method: immunoSEQ multiplex PCR. The table shows 95,000 to 150,000 clones, with around 94% occurring only once. Source: peripheral blood, taken on day 0 of AZD1222 vaccination. The receptors here all came from an adult in good health. Both conserved end residues are part of each CDR3. A D gene is named only where the DNA matches it firmly. A clone size is listed for some rows: how often the clone was seen (once, few, many), or a class if it is expanded.

>TRBV24-1|TRBJ1-2|TRBD1|.
TGTGCCACCAGTGACTCTGGACAGGGGGCAGGTGGCTACACCTTC
CATSDSGQGAGGYTF
>TRBV19|TRBJ1-3|TRBD1|.
TGTGCCAGTAGTATAGAGGGACAGGGTCCTTTCTCTGGAAACACCATATATTTT
CASSIEGQGPFSGNTIYF
>TRBV9|TRBJ2-1|TRBD1|.
TGTGCCAGCAGCGCCGCGGACAGGACTGAGCAGTTCTTC
CASSAADRTEQFF
>TRBV14|TRBJ2-3|.|once
TGTGCCAGCAGCACCGCAGATACGCAGTATTTT
CASSTADTQYF
>TRBV30|TRBJ1-1|.|.
TGTGCCTGGAGTGTATTGGGGAACACTGAAGCTTTCTTT
CAWSVLGNTEAFF
>TRBV10-3|TRBJ2-2|.|.
TGTGCCATCAGTCGACAGGACGTGGAGACCGGGGAGCTGTTTTTT
CAISRQDVETGELFF
>TRBV5-1|TRBJ2-1|.|.
TGCGCCAGCAGCTTGGTACAGTACAATGAGCAGTTCTTC
CASSLVQYNEQFF
>TRBV30|TRBJ1-5|.|.
TGTGCCTGGAGTACAGGGAATAGCAATCAGCCCCAGCATTTT
CAWSTGNSNQPQHF
>TRBV6-6|TRBJ1-5|.|.
TGTGCCAGCAGTTACTCGCCAGGATCGGCGAATCAGCCCCAGCATTTT
CASSYSPGSANQPQHF
>TRBV7-9|TRBJ1-5|.|.
TGTGCCAGCAGCTTAGCACGGGCGACAGACAATCAGCCCCAGCATTTT
CASSLARATDNQPQHF
>TRBV7-3|TRBJ2-1|TRBD2|.
TGTGCCAGCAGCTCCCGGGTCTGGGCGGGAGACAATGAGCAGTTCTTC
CASSSRVWAGDNEQFF
>TRBV11-3|TRBJ2-2|TRBD2|.
TGTGCCAGCAGCAATAGCGGGAGGGCCTACACCGGGGAGCTGTTTTTT
CASSNSGRAYTGELFF
>TRBV19|TRBJ1-5|.|once
TGTGCCAGTAGTCCCCCCCGTGGCGTAGGTCAGCCCCAGCATTTT
CASSPPRGVGQPQHF